This TCR beta chain was observed in a study of T cells in pancreatic ductal adenocarcinoma (dated by TCRdb to 2017 to 2019). Regarding the study in general: Surgically resected pancreatic ductal adenocarcinoma specimens were analyzed for the quantity, spatial distribution, and characteristics of both suppressive cells and tumor-infiltrating CD8+ T cells, an effort aimed at clarifying the adaptive T-cell response occurring naturally. Summary of the overall study and its limitations: Since most people with pancreatic cancer show up with disease that cannot be operated on, the resected cohort was biased toward the minority who had early-stage disease. Compared with tumor samples, blood samples had more total productive templates and about 8-fold more unique clonotypes. Comparisons of clonality between tumor and blood may be biased toward lower diversity because tumors are enriched in CD45RO+ effector T cells rather than naive T cells. No significant difference in T-cell clonality was found between tumor and blood, with mean clonality of around 0.11 in tumors and less than 0.08 in blood.

The selected pancreatic ductal adenocarcinoma patients had received surgery without neoadjuvant therapy. After peripheral blood was drawn into heparin tubes, PBMCs were separated on a histopaque density gradient and then cryopreserved in approximately 9.1% DMSO. The DNeasy Blood and Tissue Kit, with Proteinase K and RNase treatment, was used to extract genomic DNA from over 5 PBMC specimens and roughly 10 flash-frozen tumor specimens. TCR beta CDR3 regions were amplified from genomic DNA using the immunoSEQ hsTCRB kit. High-throughput TRB CDR3 sequencing was performed on an Illumina HiSeq system. On the study's bioinformatics: The immunoSEQ software was used to analyze the sequencing reads, and any nonproductive sequences containing premature stops or frame-shifts were left out. To calculate repertoire clonality, Shannon entropy was normalized by log2 of the number of unique productive sequences, and that value was subtracted from one. The table was pulled from immuneACCESS by TCRdb, which kept in-frame rearrangements only. Such tables lose some clones; where checked, under half of the loss comes from unresolved V genes, and the rest has no known cause. V, J and clone size are taken as reported in that table, and D and trimming were inferred from the DNA itself. Here the sample has around 100,000 clones; about 95% occur a single time. Under 3.5% of the sample belongs to the ten largest clones.

In the case of this clone: Its antigen specificity is not known. There are no base qualities to consult, and no much larger clone falls within one base.

The clonotype originates from a human donor with pancreatic ductal adenocarcinoma. The source material was PBMCs.

The nucleotide sequence reads TGTGCCAGCATCCCCAGCTACAATGAGCAGTTCTTC. Its product reads: CASIPSYNEQFF. The chain joins TRBV7-3 to TRBJ2-1, with the D gene too uncertain to name. The germline V gene sets CDR1 to SGHTA and CDR2 to FQGTGA. V is reduced by 7 bases and J by 3 bases, leaving a spacing of 7 bases between them. The CDR3 has 12 amino acids, counting the end cysteine and phenylalanine. Only the CDR3 part of the read is kept: 36 bases, read in frame from the first base.